This TCR beta chain is drawn from a study of CD8 T cells in ankylosing spondylitis. Findings and caveats of the study: The study identified a TCR beta motif of several highly homologous variants that appeared characteristic of ankylosing spondylitis blood.

This CDR3 has 16 amino acids. Between the trimmed V and J ends, which lost 4 bases and 0 bases, there was a span of 14 bases. Germline V gene data show CDR1 as SGHDT and CDR2 as YYEEEE. TCRdb processed the 5' RACE reads anew with MiXCR; each CDR3 protein has one entry. This repertoire shows around 480,000 distinct CDR3 sequences, roughly 15% found once; its top ten account for approximately 0.97%. Points on this clonotype: The target antigen is unknown.

The rearrangement uses TRBV5-6 and TRBJ2-1; D possibly corresponds to TRBD1 (5 bases). The TCR originated in a male donor with ankylosing spondylitis. Input material: blood, either unsorted or a sorted T cell fraction (not recorded which). Here the CDR3 reads CASSHRTTRSYNEQFF. CDR3 bases: TGTGCCAGCAGCCACAGGACCACCCGCTCCTACAATGAGCAGTTCTTC.